Each of the 18 T cell receptor beta chains below was sequenced from the same sample in a study of blood T cell repertoires in COVID-19. Generated by immunoSEQ multiplex PCR, the TCRdb table keeps only in-frame clones and is missing some. This sample carries about 440,000 clones, about 89% of them seen once, and the ten largest clones take approximately 4.3%. Sequencing input: peripheral blood. Receptors originate from a woman in her thirties with acute or convalescent COVID-19.

This chain uses TRBV9 with TRBJ1-2; D possibly corresponds to TRBD1 (5 bases). This CDR3 region has 15 residues. V was pared by 2 bases and J by 8 bases, with 19 bases between. Germline V gene lookup returns CDR1 SGDLS and CDR2 YYNGEE. The CDR3 DNA reads TGTGCCAGCAGCGTGGGGGGACCGACTTTAGGGGGCTACACCTTC. This encodes CASSVGGPTLGGYTF. Variable domain in full (rest from reference TRBV9 and TRBJ1-2): DSGVTQTPKHLITATGQRVTLRCSPRSGDLSVYWYQQSLDQGLQFLIQYYNGEERAKGNILERFSAQQFPDLHSELNLSSLELGDSALYFCASSVGGPTLGGYTFGSGTRLTVV.

This clone appeared a few times. V is TRBV9 and J is TRBJ2-7; unclear D gene. CDR1 and CDR2 (germline): SGDLS, YYNGEE. Deletions cut 0 bases from V and 2 bases from J, with 12 bases between. There are 15 residues in the CDR3. The CDR3 DNA reads as TGTGCCAGCAGCGTAGACCCAAACGGAGCCTACGAGCAGTACTTC. As protein: CASSVDPNGAYEQYF.

The genes are TRBV5-1 and TRBJ2-7; TRBD1 agrees at 9 bases. The V gene's germline CDR1 is SGHRS and CDR2 YFSETQ. J lost 7 bases, V lost 4 bases, and 21 bases had no gene match. CDR3 length equals 18 residues. The DNA for the CDR3 is TGCGCCAGCAGCCCGCGAAAAGATACAGGGGGCGCCGAGAGTGAGCAGTACTTC. Translation: CASSPRKDTGGAESEQYF.

This clone was detected only once. CDR3 residues: CATSGDPSGGVNEQFF. CDR3 bases: TGTGCCACCAGTGGGGACCCTAGCGGGGGGGTCAATGAGCAGTTCTTC. J is TRBJ2-1 and V is TRBV24-1; TRBD2 agrees at 12 bases. The germline V gene has CDR1 KGHDR and CDR2 SFDVKD. V shed 5 bases and J 6 bases; nucleotides not matched to a gene: 7. CDR3 length equals 16 residues.

The genes are TRBV15 and TRBJ2-1; TRBD2 matches 10 bases. The V gene's germline CDR1 is LNHNV and CDR2 YYDKDF (reference sequence). The CDR3 is 14 amino acids. J was trimmed by 7 bases and V by 1 base; bases with no gene match: 1. The CDR3 region is CATSRALAGNEQFF. CDR3 in DNA: TGTGCCACCAGCAGAGCACTAGCGGGGAATGAGCAGTTCTTC.

The rearrangement joins TRBV19 to TRBJ1-4; 8 bases agree with TRBD1. Unmatched junction bases numbered 6, after V lost 3 bases and J lost 0 bases. Germline V gene data show CDR1 as LNHDA and CDR2 as SQIVND (reference sequence). The CDR3 is 17 amino acids. The CDR3 DNA sequence: TGTGCCAGTAGTATTCACCCAGGGGGCTCAACTAATGAAAAACTGTTTTTT. This codes for CASSIHPGGSTNEKLFF.

In its sample, this clone was seen once. The genes are TRBV12-3 or TRBV12-4 and TRBJ2-1; no clear D gene. This CDR3 has 11 residues. The V and J ends lost 5 bases and 9 bases respectively, with 8 bases between them. CDR3 sequence (DNA): TGTGCCAGCAGTCTCCACGGTGAGCAGTTCTTC. Protein product: CASSLHGEQFF.

The genes are TRBV11-1 and TRBJ2-1; 8 nucleotides match TRBD1. Looked up from germline, CDR1 is SGHAT and CDR2 is FQDESV (reference sequence). J was trimmed by 9 bases and V by 5 bases; bases with no gene match: 6. There are 13 residues in the CDR3. The CDR3 region is CASSVDRALEQFF. In nucleotides, the CDR3 is TGTGCCAGCAGCGTGGACAGGGCCCTTGAGCAGTTCTTC. Filled out from reference TRBV11-1 and TRBJ2-1, the complete variable domain reads EAEVAQSPRYKITEKSQAVAFWCDPISGHATLYWYRQILGQGPELLVQFQDESVVDDSQLPKDRFSAERLKGVDSTLKIQPAELGDSAMYLCASSVDRALEQFFGPGTRLTVL.

The V gene is TRBV30, the J gene TRBJ2-7; D possibly corresponds to TRBD2 (6 bases). The CDR3 sequence is 13 residues long. CDR1 GTSNPN and CDR2 SVGIG come from the germline V gene (reference sequence). The V end lost 1 base, the J end lost 1 base, and 8 bases lay between the germline ends. The CDR3 loop reads CAWSAGRSYEQYF. The CDR3 DNA reads as TGTGCCTGGAGTGCGGGGAGGTCCTACGAGCAGTACTTC.

The J gene is TRBJ1-6, the V gene TRBV28; 9 nucleotides line up with TRBD1. Germline V CDR1 and CDR2: MDHEN, SYDVKM. The CDR3 totals 17 residues. With V trimmed by 3 bases and J by 0 bases, 3 bases remained unmatched. The CDR3 protein is CASSFPTGGSYNSPLHF. CDR3 nucleotides: TGTGCCAGCAGTTTCCCGACAGGGGGCTCCTATAATTCACCCCTCCACTTT.

This clone turned up a few times. The gene calls are TRBV19 and TRBJ2-1; 11 bases map to TRBD2. Germline CDR1 reads LNHDA; CDR2 reads SQIVND (reference sequence). The CDR3 covers 17 residues. J was trimmed by 1 base and V by 3 bases; bases with no gene match: 5. The CDR3 region is CASSMVASGGSYNEQFF. CDR3 sequence (DNA): TGTGCCAGTAGTATGGTTGCTAGCGGGGGGTCCTACAATGAGCAGTTCTTC.

This clone was counted a few times. The chain uses TRBV6-4 and TRBJ2-2; 7 bases fit TRBD2. J lost 9 bases, V lost 3 bases, and 10 bases had no gene match. The CDR3 is made up of 15 amino acids. Per germline, CDR1 MRHNA and CDR2 SNTAGT. CDR3 DNA sequence: TGTGCCAGCAGTGAGGGTGCAGGGACTACACGGGAGCTGTTTTTT. Residues: CASSEGAGTTRELFF.

The chain uses TRBV11-2 and TRBJ1-1, with TRBD1 identical over 8 bases. There are 12 residues in the CDR3. Germline V gene sequence: CDR1 SGHAT, CDR2 FQNNGV. The V and J ends lost 6 bases and 8 bases, in that order; junction bases with no gene match: 5. The CDR3 spells CASSLTGVEAFF. In DNA, the CDR3 is TGTGCCAGCAGTCTGACAGGGGTGGAAGCTTTCTTT.

The rearrangement uses TRBV5-1 and TRBJ1-2; 10 bases align to TRBD1. The CDR3 sequence is 14 residues long. Germline V CDR1 and CDR2: SGHRS, YFSETQ. Trimming took 3 bases from V and 6 from J; bases not matched to a gene: 5. The CDR3 bases are TGCGCCAGCAGCTCCCCCGGGACAGGGGATGGCTACACCTTC. It translates to CASSSPGTGDGYTF.

In this sample, this clone turned up a few times. The V call is TRBV9, the J call TRBJ2-7; 7 bases map to TRBD2. This CDR3 contains 15 residues. After removal of 0 bases from V and 2 bases from J, the junction contained 5 bases not matched to a gene. Germline V gene data show CDR1 as SGDLS and CDR2 as YYNGEE. Here the CDR3 DNA reads TGTGCCAGCAGCGTAGGTTTAGCGGGTGCCTACGAGCAGTACTTC. Amino acid sequence: CASSVGLAGAYEQYF.

This chain uses TRBV12-3 or TRBV12-4 with TRBJ2-7; weak D call: TRBD2 (5 bases). The length of the CDR3 is 13 residues. V was shortened by 7 bases and J by 5 bases, with 15 bases between the two germline ends. The CDR3 loop reads CASTRFGEHEQYF. The CDR3 coding sequence is TGTGCCAGCACCCGTTTCGGGGAACACGAGCAGTACTTC.

The chain employs TRBV24-1 and TRBJ2-2; D is possibly TRBD1 (5 bases). The germline V and J ends were trimmed by 1 base and 7 bases, with 9 bases remaining between them. Germline V gives CDR1 KGHDR, CDR2 SFDVKD. This CDR3 has 14 amino acids. The CDR3 loop is CATSDFRDGGELFF. In DNA, the CDR3 is TGTGCCACCAGTGATTTCAGGGATGGCGGGGAGCTGTTTTTT.

The count of this clone is one. The chain is built from TRBV6-5 and TRBJ2-3, with 8 bases matching TRBD2. Germline CDR1 is MNHEY and CDR2 is SVGAGI. Trimming took 10 bases from V and 5 from J; bases not matched to a gene: 5. CDR3 size: 12 residues. The CDR3 is CAILAGGDTQYF. CDR3 nucleotide sequence: TGTGCCATCCTGGCGGGAGGAGATACGCAGTATTTT.